Listed below are T cell receptor beta chains from one sample, sequenced in a study of blood T cells in healthy people across ages. TCRdb reanalysed the 5' RACE reads using MiXCR and keeps one entry per CDR3 protein. The repertoire holds about 1.4 million distinct CDR3 sequences, with roughly 60% as singletons. Sample: blood. Receptors were obtained from a man aged 18-30 years in good health. Each CDR3 is given with its conserved first and last residue. The D gene is left open where the match is weak. Size is omitted from some rows. Given values are once, few, many or a class for expanded clones.

d_call j_call clone_size v_call cdr3_aa cdr3_nt
TRBD1 TRBJ1-2 . TRBV6-5 CASRDRGRDGYTF TGTGCCAGCCGAGACAGGGGAAGGGATGGCTACACCTTC
. TRBJ2-1 . TRBV27 CASSLEGGHEQFF TGTGCCAGCAGTTTAGAGGGGGGCCATGAGCAGTTCTTC
. TRBJ2-7 . TRBV29-1 CSVEVAYEQYF TGCAGCGTGGAAGTAGCTTACGAGCAGTACTTC
TRBD2 TRBJ2-1 once TRBV20-1 CSARESGRAANEQFF TGCAGTGCTAGAGAGAGCGGGAGGGCTGCCAATGAGCAGTTCTTC
. TRBJ2-1 . TRBV12-3/TRBV12-4 CASIYAHEQFF TGTGCCAGCATCTATGCCCATGAGCAGTTCTTC
TRBD1 TRBJ2-7 . TRBV29-1 CSVEDLGQQDSYEQYF TGCAGCGTTGAAGATCTGGGACAGCAGGACTCCTACGAGCAGTACTTC
. TRBJ2-7 . TRBV2 CASRHDLYMSPYEQYF TGTGCCAGCAGGCATGACCTTTACATGTCGCCCTACGAGCAGTACTTC
. TRBJ1-2 . TRBV6-6 CASSSGPLDTF TGTGCCAGCAGTTCCGGGCCCTTGGACACCTTC
. TRBJ2-1 . TRBV20-1 CSARVEVDFWHNNEQFF TGCAGTGCTAGAGTTGAGGTCGACTTTTGGCACAACAATGAGCAGTTCTTC
. TRBJ1-6 . TRBV28 CASSRESYRPRDSPLHF TGTGCCAGCAGTCGTGAGAGCTACCGCCCCAGGGATTCACCCCTCCACTTT